This entry lists 24 T cell receptor beta chains sequenced from one sample in a study of T-cell reconstitution after alpha-beta-depleted transplantation in children. This sample's TCRbeta library carried unique molecular identifier barcodes. MiXCR, run by TCRdb on the PCR reads, gives a single entry per CDR3 protein. The sample shows about a million distinct CDR3 sequences, 25% to 35% of them seen only once. The material was PBMCs, mostly from graft donor cells, obtained 360 days after TCRalphabeta/CD19-depleted stem cell transplant. The receptors come from a boy in the first two years of life who had a stem cell transplant for SCID, so the T cells may come from the graft donor.

This clonotype was counted at least ten times. The chain is built from TRBV6-5 and TRBJ2-7, with D uncertain. The germline V gene has CDR1 MNHEY and CDR2 SVGAGI. V dropped 0 bases and J dropped 4 bases, with 7 bases sitting between them. There are 13 residues in the CDR3. The CDR3 loop is CASSYSGEYEQYF. The CDR3 nucleotides read TGTGCCAGCAGTTACTCTGGCGAATACGAGCAGTACTTC.

The gene calls are TRBV5-1 and TRBJ1-2, with D possibly being TRBD1 (5 bases). This CDR3 region has 13 residues. The germline V and J ends were trimmed by 2 bases and 3 bases, with 8 bases remaining between them. The germline V gene encodes CDR1 SGHRS and CDR2 YFSETQ. The CDR3 protein is CASSFGRDYGYTF. The DNA of the CDR3 is TGCGCCAGCAGCTTCGGCAGGGACTATGGCTACACCTTC.

This clonotype was observed a handful of times. The chain uses TRBV7-9 and TRBJ1-1; 7 bases map to TRBD1. Germline values: CDR1 SEHNR, CDR2 FQNEAQ (reference sequence). V was clipped by 10 bases and J by 4 bases; unmatched bases: 9. The CDR3 loop spans 13 amino acids. CDR3: CANRGSGLTEAFF. The CDR3 DNA follows: TGTGCCAACAGGGGCAGCGGTCTCACTGAAGCTTTCTTT.

This clonotype was seen more than once but under ten times. The chain links TRBV7-2 to TRBJ1-1; no clear D. Germline CDR1 reads SGHTA; CDR2 reads FQGNSA. The V and J ends lost 2 bases and 3 bases respectively, with 10 bases between them. CDR3 length: 14 residues. The CDR3 protein is CASSLLPEYTEAFF. The CDR3 DNA is TGTGCCAGCAGCTTATTACCAGAGTACACTGAAGCTTTCTTT.

This clonotype was seen at least ten times. The V gene is TRBV28, the J gene TRBJ2-7, with 8 bases aligning to TRBD1. This CDR3 has 15 residues. Germline loops: CDR1 MDHEN, CDR2 SYDVKM. Unmatched junction bases numbered 9, after V lost 5 bases and J lost 3 bases. The DNA for the CDR3 is TGTGCCAGCAGTCCGGCGGGACAGGCCGTCTACGAGCAGTACTTC. This codes for CASSPAGQAVYEQYF.

The chain combines TRBV6-5 with TRBJ1-1, with D perhaps matching TRBD1 (5 bases). V lost 2 bases and J 5 bases, leaving 15 bases between the germline ends. The CDR3 contains 15 residues. From germline, CDR1 is MNHEY and CDR2 SVGAGI. CDR3 residues: CASSYVPGAKTEAFF. CDR3 coding DNA: TGTGCCAGCAGTTACGTCCCCGGGGCGAAGACTGAAGCTTTCTTT.

In this sample, this clonotype turned up a few times. The chain carries TRBV7-8 and TRBJ2-1, with TRBD2 identical over 12 bases. The CDR3 is 17 residues long. CDR1 SGHVS and CDR2 FQNEAQ come from the germline V gene. V dropped 1 base and J dropped 8; count of bases not matched to a gene: 9. The CDR3 loop is CASSLGPWTSGVYEQFF. Written as DNA, the CDR3 is TGTGCCAGCAGCTTAGGCCCCTGGACTAGCGGGGTCTATGAGCAGTTCTTC. Full variable domain (outside the CDR3, taken from reference TRBV7-8 and TRBJ2-1): GAGVSQSPRYKVAKRGQDVALRCDPISGHVSLFWYQQALGQGPEFLTYFQNEAQLDKSGLPSDRFFAERPEGSVSTLKIQRTQQEDSAVYLCASSLGPWTSGVYEQFFGPGTRLTVL.

The chain joins TRBV19 to TRBJ2-3; D uncertain. This CDR3 is 13 amino acids long. CDR1 is LNHDA and CDR2 is SQIVND in the germline V gene (reference sequence). Trimming stripped 8 bases from V and 0 bases from J, with 9 bases between. CDR3 sequence: CASSAYSTDTQYF. Written as DNA, the CDR3 is TGTGCCAGTTCTGCTTATAGCACAGATACGCAGTATTTT.

This clonotype occurred a few times. The chain is built from TRBV20-1 and TRBJ1-5; D gene ambiguous. V was pared by 6 bases and J by 3 bases, with 12 bases between. The CDR3 has 13 amino acids. Germline V gene data show CDR1 as DFQATT and CDR2 as SNEGSKA (reference sequence). The DNA for the CDR3 is TGCAGTGCCGGAAGGCGGTTCAATCAGCCCCAGCATTTT. It encodes CSAGRRFNQPQHF.

The chain has TRBV28 and TRBJ2-1; unclear D gene. This CDR3 contains 14 residues. Germline CDR1 and CDR2: MDHEN and SYDVKM. V dropped 2 bases and J dropped 2 bases, with 7 bases sitting between them. The CDR3 sequence is CASSLPRTYNEQFF. The CDR3 DNA reads TGTGCCAGCAGTTTACCTAGAACCTACAATGAGCAGTTCTTC.

The rearrangement joins TRBV20-1 to TRBJ2-5, with 7 bases identical to TRBD1. Germline-derived CDR1 and CDR2 are DFQATT and SNEGSKA (reference sequence). After removal of 6 bases from V and 2 bases from J, the junction contained 3 bases not matched to a gene. This CDR3 has 12 residues. The CDR3: CSAGQPQETQYF. As DNA, the CDR3 is TGCAGTGCGGGACAGCCTCAAGAGACCCAGTACTTC.

The rearrangement links TRBV5-1 to TRBJ2-7, with TRBD1 identical over 10 bases. The CDR3 contains 15 residues. The trim removed 4 bases at V and 5 bases at J, leaving 9 bases unmatched. CDR1 and CDR2 from the germline V gene are SGHRS and YFSETQ. The CDR3 sequence is CASSTTGTGEDEQYF. The CDR3 coding sequence is TGCGCCAGCAGCACCACCGGGACAGGGGAAGACGAGCAGTACTTC.

This clonotype appeared a few times. The chain combines TRBV15 with TRBJ1-5; unclear D gene. The V end was cut by 1 base, the J end by 6 bases, with 13 bases between. CDR1 and CDR2 from the germline V gene are LNHNV and YYDKDF (reference sequence). The CDR3 is made up of 15 amino acids. This CDR3 is CATSRGAGRSQPQHF. The DNA of the CDR3 is TGTGCCACCAGCAGAGGCGCAGGTAGGAGTCAGCCCCAGCATTTT.

The V call is TRBV28, the J call TRBJ2-5; no definite D call. Trimming took 10 bases from V and 6 from J, leaving 18 bases between them. Germline CDR1 is MDHEN and CDR2 is SYDVKM. The CDR3 runs 13 residues. As DNA, the CDR3 is TGTGCCACCTATGACGGGTGGATGAAGACCCAGTACTTC. Translated: CATYDGWMKTQYF.

This clonotype showed up just a few times. The chain is built from TRBV6-1 and TRBJ2-4; tentative D call: TRBD2 (5 bases). The germline V gene has CDR1 MNHNS and CDR2 SASEGT. CDR3 size: 13 residues. The V and J ends lost 5 bases and 8 bases respectively, with 13 bases between them. DNA for the CDR3: TGTGCCAGCAGTAATCGGGCGAGGGACATTCAGTACTTC. Translating gives CASSNRARDIQYF.

This clonotype has a handful of counts. The genes are TRBV7-2 and TRBJ2-2; D perhaps matches TRBD2 (5 bases). The germline V gene has CDR1 SGHTA and CDR2 FQGNSA. The CDR3 consists of 16 residues. Deletions cut 3 bases from V and 1 base from J, with 12 bases between. CDR3 DNA: TGTGCCAGCAGCTTTGGTCCGGACTTGAACACCGGGGAGCTGTTTTTT. Amino acids: CASSFGPDLNTGELFF.

This clonotype was observed a few times. The CDR3 reads CASRPAGGRYNEQFF. The CDR3 DNA reads TGTGCCAGCAGACCAGCGGGGGGACGTTACAATGAGCAGTTCTTC. The chain is built from TRBV2 and TRBJ2-1, with TRBD2 matching over 9 bases. In germline, CDR1 is SNHLY, CDR2 FYNNEI. This CDR3 has 15 amino acids. V trimming: 6 bases; J trimming: 4 bases; junction bases outside the gene matches: 7.

This rearrangement joins TRBV12-3 or TRBV12-4 to TRBJ2-4, with D possibly matching TRBD2 (5 bases). CDR3 size: 14 residues. V lost 5 bases and J 3 bases, leaving 11 bases between the germline ends. The CDR3 coding sequence is TGTGCCAGCAGTCCCTCACTAGGCAAAAACATTCAGTACTTC. Protein sequence: CASSPSLGKNIQYF.

This rearrangement joins TRBV20-1 to TRBJ2-2; D is ambiguous. Germline lookup yields CDR1 DFQATT and CDR2 SNEGSKA (reference sequence). The CDR3 is 16 amino acids. Trimming left V 0 bases short and J 0 bases short, with 11 bases between. CDR3 region: CSARDFRASNTGELFF. CDR3 sequence (DNA): TGCAGTGCTAGAGATTTCCGGGCTTCGAACACCGGGGAGCTGTTTTTT.

V gene TRBV13 combines with J gene TRBJ2-7; D gene unclear. The V end was cut by 5 bases, the J end by 1 base, with 12 bases between. The CDR3 sequence is 14 residues long. The germline V gene encodes CDR1 PRHDT and CDR2 FYEKMQ (reference sequence). The CDR3 sequence: CASSPTLRSYEQYF. The CDR3 DNA sequence: TGTGCCAGCAGCCCGACCCTGCGGTCCTACGAGCAGTACTTC.

V gene TRBV6-2 or TRBV6-3 combines with J gene TRBJ2-3; D remains ambiguous. Germline CDR1 and CDR2: MNHEY and SVGEGT. CDR3 length: 14 amino acids. V dropped 6 bases and J dropped 3 bases, with 13 bases sitting between them. DNA of the CDR3: TGTGCCAGCAGCGGAGCGAACCCGACAGATACGCAGTATTTT. Encoded protein: CASSGANPTDTQYF.

The chain links TRBV29-1 to TRBJ1-2, with 11 bases lining up with TRBD1. Germline V lookup: CDR1 SQVTM, CDR2 ANQGSEA. The V and J ends lost 7 bases and 5 bases, in that order; junction bases with no gene match: 9. The length of the CDR3 is 14 residues. CDR3 region: CSALPGTGGYGYTF. The DNA for the CDR3 is TGCAGCGCCCTGCCCGGGACAGGGGGGTATGGCTACACCTTC.

This clonotype was seen a few times. The chain links TRBV7-9 to TRBJ2-7; 10 nucleotides match TRBD2. Losses at the gene ends were 4 bases for V and 3 bases for J; bases not matched to a gene: 9. In germline, CDR1 is SEHNR, CDR2 FQNEAQ (reference sequence). The CDR3 length is 16 residues. CDR3 sequence reads: CASSSDYGLAVYEQYF. The CDR3 DNA is TGTGCCAGCAGCTCCGACTATGGACTAGCGGTCTACGAGCAGTACTTC.

This clonotype turned up a few times. The gene calls are TRBV12-3 or TRBV12-4 and TRBJ1-1, with D unresolved. CDR3 length: 14 residues. Trimming removed 0 bases from V and 2 bases from J, with 7 bases in between. The CDR3 DNA reads as TGTGCCAGCAGTTTAGCGTGGATAAACACTGAAGCTTTCTTT. Protein: CASSLAWINTEAFF.